The present T cell receptor beta chain was sequenced within a study of blood T cell repertoires in COVID-19. Study background: Donors in the United States, Italy and Spain gave samples during acute or convalescent COVID-19.

The germline V gene has CDR1 LGHNA and CDR2 YSLEER. The CDR3 loop spans 14 amino acids. J gave up 3 bases and V 0 bases, and 1 base lay outside the gene matches. TCRdb's copy holds only in-frame clones and misses some; the assay was immunoSEQ multiplex PCR. The top ten hold about 4.7% of the sample, which has about 84,000 clones, about 95% seen once. What was sequenced was peripheral blood. This chain links TRBV4-3 with TRBJ2-7; 8 bases are a match to TRBD1. The sequence was obtained from a human donor with active COVID-19. The donor label of this sample is uncertain. The CDR3 reads CASSQDRGHYEQYF. The CDR3 DNA is TGCGCCAGCAGCCAAGACAGGGGGCACTACGAGCAGTACTTC.